Listed here is a single T cell receptor (beta chain). One entry per CDR3 protein results from TCRdb running MiXCR on the RT-PCR reads. The sample lists 550,000 to 750,000 distinct CDR3 sequences, 13% to 15% occurring once. This CDR3 comprises 17 residues. This receptor was taken from a female donor in good health, serving as a healthy control. Input material: memory CD4+ T cells from blood. V gene TRBV1 combines with J gene TRBJ2-7. TRBV1 is a known pseudogene. CDR3 amino acids: CTSSQESRLSSSYEQYF. The CDR3 nucleotides read TGCACCAGCAGCCAAGAGTCTAGACTTTCTAGCTCCTACGAGCAGTACTTC.